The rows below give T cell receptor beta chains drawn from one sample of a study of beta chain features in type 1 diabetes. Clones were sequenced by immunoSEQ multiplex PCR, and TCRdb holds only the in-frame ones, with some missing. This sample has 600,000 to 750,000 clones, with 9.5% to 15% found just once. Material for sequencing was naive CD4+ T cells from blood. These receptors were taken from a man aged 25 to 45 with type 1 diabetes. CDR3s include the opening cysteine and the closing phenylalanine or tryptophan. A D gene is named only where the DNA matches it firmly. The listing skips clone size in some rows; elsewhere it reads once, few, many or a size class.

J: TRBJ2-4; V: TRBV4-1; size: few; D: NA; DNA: TGCGCCAGCAGCCAGAGAGGACAGCAAAACATTCAGTACTTC; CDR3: CASSQRGQQNIQYF
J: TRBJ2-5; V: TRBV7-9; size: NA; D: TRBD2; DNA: TGTGCCAGCAGCTTAAGAGGTGTGGCTAGCGGGGGGACCGGGACCCAGTACTTC; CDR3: CASSLRGVASGGTGTQYF
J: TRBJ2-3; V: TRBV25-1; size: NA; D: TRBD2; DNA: TGTGCCAGCAGGGGTAGCGGGGGGTTCACAGATACGCAGTATTTT; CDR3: CASRGSGGFTDTQYF
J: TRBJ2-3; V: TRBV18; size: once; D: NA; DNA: TGTGCCAGCTCACCAGGCGGGGTGGCGACAGATACGCAGTATTTT; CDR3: CASSPGGVATDTQYF
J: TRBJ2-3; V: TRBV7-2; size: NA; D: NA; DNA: TGTGCCAGCGTCCTCAGAGGGACAGATACGCAGTATTTT; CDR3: CASVLRGTDTQYF
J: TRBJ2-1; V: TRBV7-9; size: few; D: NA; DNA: TGTGCCAGCAGCACCCAGAAATACAATGAGCAGTTCTTC; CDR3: CASSTQKYNEQFF
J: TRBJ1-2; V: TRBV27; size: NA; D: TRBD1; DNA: TGTGCCAGCAGTCAGTTACAGGGGGAAGGCTACACCTTC; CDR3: CASSQLQGEGYTF
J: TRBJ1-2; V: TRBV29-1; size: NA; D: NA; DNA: TGCAGCGTTGTAGGAGAGTTTCGGGCGGCGTCTAACTATGGCTACACCTTC; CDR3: CSVVGEFRAASNYGYTF
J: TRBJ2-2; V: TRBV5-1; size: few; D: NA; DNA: TGCGCCAGCAGCTTAGTGGGAGCGAACACCGGGGAGCTGTTTTTT; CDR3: CASSLVGANTGELFF
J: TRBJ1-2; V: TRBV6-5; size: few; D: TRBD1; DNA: TGTGCCAGCAGTTACAATGGACAGGGGGCAGGTGGCTACACCTTC; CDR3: CASSYNGQGAGGYTF
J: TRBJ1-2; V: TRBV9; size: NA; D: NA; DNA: TGTGCCAGCAGCGTCAGGGTATTGGACTATGGCTACACCTTC; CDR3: CASSVRVLDYGYTF
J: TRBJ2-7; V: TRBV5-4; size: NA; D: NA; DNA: TGTGCCAGCAGCTACGGTGAGGCAGCCACATCCTACGAGCAGTACTTC; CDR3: CASSYGEAATSYEQYF
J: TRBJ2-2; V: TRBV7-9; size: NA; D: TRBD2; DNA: TGTGCCGGTAGCGGGGGAAACACCGGGGAGCTGTTTTTT; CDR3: CAGSGGNTGELFF
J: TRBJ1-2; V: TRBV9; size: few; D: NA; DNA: TGTGCCAGCAGCGGTCCAACAGGGTACTACACCTTC; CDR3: CASSGPTGYYTF
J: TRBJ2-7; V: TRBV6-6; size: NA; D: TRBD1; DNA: TGTGCCAGCAGTTCGGCGGGACAGGGGATAACCTACGAGCAGTACTTC; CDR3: CASSSAGQGITYEQYF
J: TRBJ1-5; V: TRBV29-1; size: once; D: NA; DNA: TGCAGCGTTGTATTGGGTTTAAATCAGCCCCAGCATTTT; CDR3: CSVVLGLNQPQHF
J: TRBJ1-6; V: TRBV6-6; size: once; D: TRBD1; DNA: TGTGCCATCCGGACAGGGGGGGATAATTCACCCCTCCACTTT; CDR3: CAIRTGGDNSPLHF
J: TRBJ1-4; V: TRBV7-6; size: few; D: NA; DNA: TGTGCCAGCAGCCTCCAAGAGGCATCGGCTAATGAAAAACTGTTTTTT; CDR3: CASSLQEASANEKLFF
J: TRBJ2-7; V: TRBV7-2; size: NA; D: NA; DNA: TGTGCCAGCAGCCCGACACCGCTGAGCTCCTACGAGCAGTACTTC; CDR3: CASSPTPLSSYEQYF
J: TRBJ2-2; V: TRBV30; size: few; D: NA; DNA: TGTGCCTGGAGAGCCACCGGGGAGCTGTTTTTT; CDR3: CAWRATGELFF
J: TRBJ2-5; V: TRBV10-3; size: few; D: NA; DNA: TGTGCCATCAGTGAACTAGGGGGGTTGGAAGAGACCCAGTACTTC; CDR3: CAISELGGLEETQYF
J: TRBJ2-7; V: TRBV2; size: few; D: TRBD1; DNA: TGTGCCAGCAGTGCCCAACAGGGGCCCACGATCTACGAGCAGTACTTC; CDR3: CASSAQQGPTIYEQYF
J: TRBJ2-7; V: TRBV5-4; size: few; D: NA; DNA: TGTGCCAGCAGCGCGAGCGGAAACGAGCAGTACTTC; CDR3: CASSASGNEQYF
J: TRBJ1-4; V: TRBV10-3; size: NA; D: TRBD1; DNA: TGTGCCATCAGTGACTCGACAGGGGCCGATGAAAAACTGTTTTTT; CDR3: CAISDSTGADEKLFF
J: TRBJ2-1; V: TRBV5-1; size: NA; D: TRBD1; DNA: TGCGCCAGCAGCTCGCTGGACAGGGTGTACAATGAGCAGTTCTTC; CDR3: CASSSLDRVYNEQFF
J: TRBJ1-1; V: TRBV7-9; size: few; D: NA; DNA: TGTGCCAGCAGCTTAGCTTCTATCACTGAAGCTTTCTTT; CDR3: CASSLASITEAFF
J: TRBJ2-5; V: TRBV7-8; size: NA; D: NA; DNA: TGTGCCAGCAGCGAAGTGGCAGGGGCAGAGACCCAGTACTTC; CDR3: CASSEVAGAETQYF
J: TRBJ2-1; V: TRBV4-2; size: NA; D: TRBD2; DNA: TGTGCCAGCAGCCGAAGACTAGCGGGGAACTACAATGAGCAGTTCTTC; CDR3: CASSRRLAGNYNEQFF
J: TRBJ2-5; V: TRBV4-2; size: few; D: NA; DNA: TGTGCCAGCAGCCAAGTGGAGGGGCGACAAGAGACCCAGTACTTC; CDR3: CASSQVEGRQETQYF
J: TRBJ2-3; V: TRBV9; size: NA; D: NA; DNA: TGTGCCAGCAGCGCCCGTCGGACAGTCGACACAGATACGCAGTATTTT; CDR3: CASSARRTVDTDTQYF
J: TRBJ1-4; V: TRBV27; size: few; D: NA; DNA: TGTGCCAGCAGACCGTCATGGGATGAAAAACTGTTTTTT; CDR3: CASRPSWDEKLFF
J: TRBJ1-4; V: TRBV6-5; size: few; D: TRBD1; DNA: TGTGCCAGCAGTTACACAGACAGGGGACGGGAAAAACTGTTTTTT; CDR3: CASSYTDRGREKLFF
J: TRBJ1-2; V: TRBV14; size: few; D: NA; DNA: TGTGCCAGCAGCCCGCAGGGCTATGGCTACACCTTC; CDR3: CASSPQGYGYTF
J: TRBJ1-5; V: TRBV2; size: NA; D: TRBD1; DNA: TGTGCCAGCAGTGAATCTCTGGACAGGCTGAATCAGCCCCAGCATTTT; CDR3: CASSESLDRLNQPQHF
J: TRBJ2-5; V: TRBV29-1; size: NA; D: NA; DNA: TGCAGCGTTGTAGGCCTAGCCGGCGAGACCCAGTACTTC; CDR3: CSVVGLAGETQYF
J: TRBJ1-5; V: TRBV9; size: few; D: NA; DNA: TGTGCCAGCAGCGCCGGGGCCCACCAGCCCCAGCATTTT; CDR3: CASSAGAHQPQHF
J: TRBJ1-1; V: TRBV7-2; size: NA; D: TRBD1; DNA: TGTGCCAGCAGCTACGCCCGGGACAGGGCCGGGAACACTGAAGCTTTCTTT; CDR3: CASSYARDRAGNTEAFF
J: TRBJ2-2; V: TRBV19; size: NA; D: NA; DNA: TGTGCCAGTAGTACGGAAGGACGGACCGGGGAGCTGTTTTTT; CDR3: CASSTEGRTGELFF
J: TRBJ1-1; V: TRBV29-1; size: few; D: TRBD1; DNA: TGCAGCGCCATGGACAGGTTTACGAACACTGAAGCTTTCTTT; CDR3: CSAMDRFTNTEAFF
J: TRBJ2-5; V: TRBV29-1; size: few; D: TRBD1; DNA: TGCAGCCCCCAGGGGGCAAGGGAGACCCAGTACTTC; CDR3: CSPQGARETQYF
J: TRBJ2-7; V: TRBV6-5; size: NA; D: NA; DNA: TGTGCCAGCAGTTACTCGCGACAGGGAGGGGAGCAGTACTTC; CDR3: CASSYSRQGGEQYF
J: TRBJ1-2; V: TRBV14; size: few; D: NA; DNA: TGTGCCAGCAGCAGGGGTTTGTATGGCTACACCTTC; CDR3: CASSRGLYGYTF
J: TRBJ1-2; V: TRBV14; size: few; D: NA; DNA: TGTGCCAGCAGCCGCCGGGGTATCGAATATGGCTACACCTTC; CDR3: CASSRRGIEYGYTF
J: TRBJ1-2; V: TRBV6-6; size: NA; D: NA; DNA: TGTGCCAGCACGGGCACAGACTATGGCTACACCTTC; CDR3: CASTGTDYGYTF
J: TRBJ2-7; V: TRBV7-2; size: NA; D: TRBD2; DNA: TGTGCCAGCAGCCCCACGGGGGGTGGGGGCTACGAGCAGTACTTC; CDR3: CASSPTGGGGYEQYF
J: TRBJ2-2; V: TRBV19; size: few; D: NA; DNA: TGTGCCAGTAGTATAGTTCCAGGGTCGAACGCCGGGGAGCTGTTTTTT; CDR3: CASSIVPGSNAGELFF